A selection of T cell receptor beta chains follows, all from one sample in a study of Ad26.COV2.S vaccination and SARS-CoV-2 variants. Clones were read by immunoSEQ multiplex PCR, and TCRdb kept only the in-frame ones, dropping some. This repertoire shows about 480,000 clones, 87% found once; its top ten account for about 13%. This sample comprised peripheral blood, obtained in a trial of Ad26.COV2.S vaccine versus placebo. Source of these receptors: a person between 18 and 59 years old who received the Ad26.COV2.S COVID-19 vaccine or a placebo. Each CDR3 is given with its conserved first and last residue. D genes are given only for firm matches. Size is stated for part of the rows, as once, few or many counts, or as a class when the clone is expanded.

>TRBD1|.|13|TRBV18|TRBJ2-7
TGTGCCAGCTCACCCCCGGACAGGTACGAGCAGTACTTC
CASSPPDRYEQYF
>TRBD2|.|15|TRBV19|TRBJ2-1
TGTGCCAGTAGTATGTATCCTAGCGGGCGGGTTGAGCAGTTCTTC
CASSMYPSGRVEQFF
>TRBD1|once|16|TRBV20-1|TRBJ1-2
TGCAGTGCTAGTGGGAGGGGGCGCTTTCTCGACTATGGCTACACCTTC
CSASGRGRFLDYGYTF
>TRBD1|.|13|TRBV6-5|TRBJ1-3
TGTGCCAGCAGTAGGGGACAGGGAAACACCATATATTTT
CASSRGQGNTIYF
>TRBD2|.|13|TRBV5-6|TRBJ2-7
TGTGCCAGCACGACTAGCGGGGCCTACGAGCAGTACTTC
CASTTSGAYEQYF
>TRBD1|.|14|TRBV19|TRBJ2-7
TGTGCCAGTAGTCCCGGGACAGGGGGGACCGAGCAGTACTTC
CASSPGTGGTEQYF
>.|once|15|TRBV5-1|TRBJ1-1
TGCGCCAGCAGCTTGTCAGGGCGGGATACCACTGAAGCTTTCTTT
CASSLSGRDTTEAFF
>.|.|17|TRBV18|TRBJ2-1
TGTGCCAGCTCACCAAGAGGAACTGCGGATGCCTACAATGAGCAGTTCTTC
CASSPRGTADAYNEQFF
>.|.|14|TRBV29-1|TRBJ2-7
TGCAGCGCCGACAGCGGGACAGACACCTCCGAGCAGTACTTC
CSADSGTDTSEQYF
>.|.|15|TRBV28|TRBJ1-3
TGTGCCAGCAGGTTCGCAGCAGGCTCTGGAAACACCATATATTTT
CASRFAAGSGNTIYF
>TRBD2|.|14|TRBV6-2/TRBV6-3|TRBJ2-7
TGTGCCAGCAGCTCCGCTAGCGGGAGGTACGAGCAGTACTTC
CASSSASGRYEQYF
>.|.|13|TRBV5-6|TRBJ2-5
TGTGCCAGCAGCTTGGCCTCAGGGGAGACCCAGTACTTC
CASSLASGETQYF
>.|.|14|TRBV5-4|TRBJ2-3
TGTGCCAGCAGCTTGCCGGGAGTGGCAGATACGCAGTATTTT
CASSLPGVADTQYF
>.|.|11|TRBV28|TRBJ1-3
TGTGCCAGCACCCCCGGAAACACCATATATTTT
CASTPGNTIYF
>.|few|14|TRBV5-1|TRBJ2-1
TGCGCCAGCAGCTCATTAACGACTAGTTTTGAGCAGTTCTTC
CASSSLTTSFEQFF
>TRBD1|.|17|TRBV5-4|TRBJ1-2
TGTGCCAGCAGCCCCGGACAGGGGGCCGGATCAAACTATGGCTACACCTTC
CASSPGQGAGSNYGYTF
>.|.|14|TRBV9|TRBJ1-4
TGTGCCAGCAGCGTAGGAGGCAATAATGAAAAACTGTTTTTT
CASSVGGNNEKLFF
>.|many|17|TRBV28|TRBJ1-2
TGTGCCAGCATCACTCGGAGTATCAGGAGCCCTAACTATGGCTACACCTTC
CASITRSIRSPNYGYTF
>.|.|12|TRBV24-1|TRBJ1-1
TGTGCCACCAGCCAGCAAACAGGGACAGCTTTCTTT
CATSQQTGTAFF
>TRBD1|.|15|TRBV6-2/TRBV6-3|TRBJ2-7
TGTGCCAGCAGTTACCTGGGGACAGGGCGTGGGGAGCAGTACTTC
CASSYLGTGRGEQYF
>TRBD2|.|15|TRBV6-2/TRBV6-3|TRBJ2-3
TGTGCCAGCAGTTCTCCAGCGGGAGTGTCAGATACGCAGTATTTT
CASSSPAGVSDTQYF
>.|.|13|TRBV2|TRBJ1-2
TGTGCCAGCAGGGGGGGGCTTAACTATGGCTACACCTTC
CASRGGLNYGYTF
>.|.|17|TRBV10-1|TRBJ1-4
TGCGCCAGCAGTGAGTCGAGTCAGGGGCTAGCTAATGAAAAACTGTTTTTT
CASSESSQGLANEKLFF
>TRBD1|.|14|TRBV6-5|TRBJ2-7
TGTGCCAGCAGCCCCCGAGACAGGGGCTACGAGCAGTACTTC
CASSPRDRGYEQYF
>TRBD1|.|16|TRBV2|TRBJ2-2
TGTGCCAGCAGTGAAATAGGGCAGGGGGCTGGAGGGGAGCTGTTTTTT
CASSEIGQGAGGELFF
>.|.|12|TRBV5-6|TRBJ1-3
TGTGCCAGCAGCGTACAGGGAAACACCATATATTTT
CASSVQGNTIYF
>.|.|18|TRBV7-2|TRBJ2-5
TGTGCCAGCAGCGAGGGGTCCGGAAGGGGGAGGGCCCGAGAGACCCAGTACTTC
CASSEGSGRGRARETQYF
>.|.|16|TRBV19|TRBJ2-7
TGTGCCAGTAGAGGGGCTGGCAGGAGGGGTACCTACGAGCAGTACTTC
CASRGAGRRGTYEQYF
>TRBD2|.|19|TRBV7-8|TRBJ2-3
TGTGCCAGCAGCTTAAGGTCACGACTGGGTAGCGGGAGCACAGATACGCAGTATTTT
CASSLRSRLGSGSTDTQYF
>.|.|13|TRBV7-9|TRBJ1-2
TGTGCCAGCAGCTCAGCGGAGGGGAAACGCTACACCTTC
CASSSAEGKRYTF
>TRBD1|.|16|TRBV7-9|TRBJ1-2
TGTGCCAGCAGCTATTCAGTAGGGACAGCTAACTATGGCTACACCTTC
CASSYSVGTANYGYTF
>.|few|13|TRBV29-1|TRBJ1-1
TGCAGCGTTGGTTTGACCCCGGGCACTGAAGCTTTCTTT
CSVGLTPGTEAFF
>.|.|15|TRBV19|TRBJ2-1
TGTGCCAGTTCGCGGGACGGGGCCCTATACAATGAGCAGTTCTTC
CASSRDGALYNEQFF
>.|.|15|TRBV6-5|TRBJ2-3
TGTGCCAGCAGTTACTCGAACAGGCAGGCAGATACGCAGTATTTT
CASSYSNRQADTQYF
>.|.|16|TRBV5-1|TRBJ2-5
TGCGCCAGCAGCTTGAGGGGTCCAGGGTGGGAAGAGACCCAGTACTTC
CASSLRGPGWEETQYF
>.|.|14|TRBV11-2|TRBJ1-1
TGTGCCAGCAGCTTGGCAGGCCGATGGACTGAAGCTTTCTTT
CASSLAGRWTEAFF
>.|.|15|TRBV30|TRBJ2-1
TGTGCCTGGAGAGCGCTGGGGGTCTCCTACAATGAGCAGTTCTTC
CAWRALGVSYNEQFF
>.|.|15|TRBV28|TRBJ1-5
TGTGCCAGCAGGCTCAGGGCGCCTGGCAATCAGCCCCAGCATTTT
CASRLRAPGNQPQHF
>.|.|16|TRBV5-1|TRBJ2-7
TGCGCCAGCAGCTCAAGTCTCGGGACTCACCATCCCGAGCAGTACTTC
CASSSSLGTHHPEQYF
>TRBD1|few|14|TRBV9|TRBJ1-2
TGTGCCAGCAGCGTAGGAGGGGGCGACTATGGCTACACCTTC
CASSVGGGDYGYTF
>.|.|10|TRBV29-1|TRBJ2-5
TGCAGCGCCGTAAGGGAGACCCAGTACTTC
CSAVRETQYF
>.|.|19|TRBV7-8|TRBJ1-1
TGTGCCAGCAGCTTAGCGAAGGTCCGGGACCCAAAGGGGGACACTGAAGCTTTCTTT
CASSLAKVRDPKGDTEAFF
>.|.|13|TRBV12-2|TRBJ1-1
TGTGCAAGTCGCTTGCAGAGTCACACTGAAGCTTTCTTT
CASRLQSHTEAFF
>TRBD2|.|12|TRBV29-1|TRBJ2-3
TGCAGCGCTGTAGCGGGAGGAGATACGCAGTATTTT
CSAVAGGDTQYF
>.|once|15|TRBV7-2|TRBJ1-1
TGTGCCAGCAGCTTAGATTCGGGGAGAGACACTGAAGCTTTCTTT
CASSLDSGRDTEAFF
>.|.|13|TRBV3-1/TRBV3-2|TRBJ1-6
TGTGCCAGCAGCCAAGGGACTAATTCACCCCTCCACTTT
CASSQGTNSPLHF
>TRBD1|once|14|TRBV6-5|TRBJ1-2
TGTGCCAGCAGTTACGGGACAGGGAGGGGTGGCTACACCTTC
CASSYGTGRGGYTF
>.|few|14|TRBV28|TRBJ2-7
TGTGCCAGCAGTTTACTGGGGGCCTCCTACGAGCAGTACTTC
CASSLLGASYEQYF
>.|few|16|TRBV27|TRBJ1-4
TGTGCCAGCAGTGACCGAGGGGAAGGACGTAGAGAAAAACTGTTTTTT
CASSDRGEGRREKLFF
>TRBD1|.|14|TRBV11-1|TRBJ2-7
TGTGCCAGCTCCCTCCGGGACAGGGAGAACGAGCAGTACTTC
CASSLRDRENEQYF
>.|.|17|TRBV30|TRBJ1-2
TGTGCCTGGAGTGTACGCTGGGCCGGCAGGGGAGCAGATGGCTACACCTTC
CAWSVRWAGRGADGYTF
>.|.|13|TRBV11-3|TRBJ2-2
TGTGCCAGCAGCTTAGTTTGGAGCGGGGAGCTGTTTTTT
CASSLVWSGELFF
>TRBD1|.|15|TRBV5-1|TRBJ1-6
TGCGCCAGCAGCTTGGAGGGGGCTGTTAATTCACCCCTCCACTTT
CASSLEGAVNSPLHF
>.|.|15|TRBV28|TRBJ1-2
TGTGCCAGCAATTTTCGGGTCCGGGGAGCGTATGGCTACACCTTC
CASNFRVRGAYGYTF
>TRBD1|.|15|TRBV18|TRBJ2-3
TGTGCCAGCTCACCGGGACAGGGGGCGTTCGAGACGCAGTATTTT
CASSPGQGAFETQYF